This TCR beta chain was sequenced for a study of blood T cell repertoires in COVID-19. Libraries were prepared by immunoSEQ multiplex PCR; TCRdb keeps only in-frame clonotypes and omits some of them. The table records some 220,000 clones, approximately 85% of them present only once. The sample comprised peripheral blood. This clonotype was obtained from a woman aged 70-85 years with COVID-19, enrolled during active disease.

CDR3 region: CASSSRTGGYYGYTF. The DNA for the CDR3 is TGTGCCAGCAGCTCCCGGACAGGGGGTTACTATGGCTACACCTTC. This chain uses TRBV13 with TRBJ1-2; 10 bases are shared with TRBD1. The CDR3 is made up of 15 amino acids. Germline CDR1 PRHDT, CDR2 FYEKMQ (reference sequence). V lost 4 bases to trimming and J lost 3 bases; unmatched junction nucleotides: 5.